The clone carrying this T cell receptor beta chain was found many times. This record belongs to a study of T cells in Graves' hyperthyroidism and ophthalmopathy. Amplification yielded TCR beta CDR3 regions, with RNA transcripts as the source. With the HTBI primer set, the TCR CDR3 went through a first round of RT-PCR. Via MiXCR, TCRdb re-called the multiplex PCR reads, giving one row per CDR3 protein. The sample includes 450,000 to 650,000 distinct CDR3 sequences, about 14% of them seen just once. Germline CDR1 is GTSNPN and CDR2 is SVGIG (reference sequence). Trimming took 4 bases from V and 3 from J, leaving 12 bases between them. The CDR3 is made up of 13 amino acids.

This chain joins TRBV30 and TRBJ2-5; TRBD1 might be the D (5 bases). The sequenced sample was blood. The clonotype comes from a woman aged 18 to 35 with Graves' ophthalmopathy. The CDR3 coding sequence is TGTGCCTGGAATGGTAGGGGCAAAGAGACCCAGTACTTC. Amino acid sequence: CAWNGRGKETQYF.